This passage covers 4 T cell receptor beta chains from one sample sequenced in a study of regulatory T cells in long-lasting Graves disease. After RNA was extracted from PBMCs, the TCR library was made from it. TCRdb reprocessed the reads via MiXCR and lists one record per CDR3 protein. The sample records about a thousand distinct CDR3 sequences, about nine tenths being singletons. Source: peripheral blood mononuclear cells (PBMCs), taken with antithyroid drug treatment, in newly diagnosed or persistent Graves disease (not recorded which). The receptors here all came from a man younger than 45 with Graves disease.

This clonotype was observed a few times. The CDR3 loop is CASSEYSYEQYF. As DNA, the CDR3 is TGTGCCAGCAGTGAGTATAGCTACGAGCAGTACTTC. The chain joins TRBV2 to TRBJ2-7; D is unclear. The CDR3 consists of 12 residues. The V end lost 3 bases, the J end lost 3 bases, and 6 bases lay between the germline ends. CDR1 SNHLY and CDR2 FYNNEI come from the germline V gene.

V gene TRBV6-4 combines with J gene TRBJ2-6; no reliable D call. Deletions cut 2 bases from V and 2 bases from J, with 10 bases between. Germline CDR1 reads MRHNA; CDR2 reads SNTAGT. The CDR3 covers 16 residues. Here the CDR3 DNA reads TGTGCCAGCAGTGACGGTAGTGGCGCTGGGGCCAACGTCCTGACTTTC. Translation gives CASSDGSGAGANVLTF.

There are a few counts of this clonotype. The rearrangement uses TRBV28 and TRBJ2-7, with D unresolved. The germline V gene has CDR1 MDHEN and CDR2 SYDVKM. The V end was cut by 8 bases, the J end by 3 bases, with 17 bases between. CDR3 length: 14 amino acids. CDR3: CASFQTDTYYEQYF. The CDR3 DNA is TGTGCCAGCTTCCAAACAGACACCTACTACGAGCAGTACTTC. The full variable domain, in which reference TRBV28 and TRBJ2-7 provide the parts outside the CDR3, is DVKVTQSSRYLVKRTGEKVFLECVQDMDHENMFWYRQDPGLGLRLIYFSYDVKMKEKGDIPEGYSVSREKKERFSLILESASTNQTSMYLCASFQTDTYYEQYFGPGTRLTVT.

The chain carries TRBV5-1 and TRBJ2-7; 7 bases agree with TRBD1. This CDR3 has 13 amino acids. Germline loops: CDR1 SGHRS, CDR2 YFSETQ. Trimming at V came to 4 bases and at J to 2 bases, leaving 3 bases not matched to a gene. This CDR3 reads CASSRTGTYEQYF. In DNA form, the CDR3 reads TGCGCCAGCAGCAGGACAGGCACCTACGAGCAGTACTTC.